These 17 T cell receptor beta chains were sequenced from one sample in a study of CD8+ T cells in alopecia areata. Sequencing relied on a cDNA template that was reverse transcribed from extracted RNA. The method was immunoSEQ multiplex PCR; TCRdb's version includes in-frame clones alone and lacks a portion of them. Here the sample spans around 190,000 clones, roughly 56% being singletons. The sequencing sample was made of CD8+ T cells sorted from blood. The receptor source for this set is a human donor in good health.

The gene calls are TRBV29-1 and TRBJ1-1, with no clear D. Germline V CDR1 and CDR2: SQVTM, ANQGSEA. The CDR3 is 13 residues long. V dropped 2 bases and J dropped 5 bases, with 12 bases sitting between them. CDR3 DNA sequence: TGCAGCGTTGAACCTCCGGCGGGGACTGAAGCTTTCTTT. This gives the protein CSVEPPAGTEAFF.

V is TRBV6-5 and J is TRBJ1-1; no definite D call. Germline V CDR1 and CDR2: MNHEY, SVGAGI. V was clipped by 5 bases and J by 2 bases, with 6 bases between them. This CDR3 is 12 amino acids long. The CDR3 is CASSAANTEAFF. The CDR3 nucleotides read TGTGCCAGCAGTGCGGCTAACACTGAAGCTTTCTTT.

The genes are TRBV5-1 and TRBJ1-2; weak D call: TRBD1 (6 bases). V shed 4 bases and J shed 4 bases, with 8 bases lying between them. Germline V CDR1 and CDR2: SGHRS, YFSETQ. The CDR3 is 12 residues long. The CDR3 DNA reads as TGCGCCAGCAGCCAGGACAGCTATGGCTACACCTTC. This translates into CASSQDSYGYTF.

CDR3 DNA: TGCAGCGCCCTCGCTTTATTGGGGACAGGGGTAATGGAGACCCAGTACTTC. This codes for CSALALLGTGVMETQYF. The chain carries TRBV29-1 and TRBJ2-5; 10 bases align to TRBD1. Germline loops: CDR1 SQVTM, CDR2 ANQGSEA. The CDR3 totals 17 residues. V was pared by 7 bases and J by 5 bases, with 19 bases of the junction left unmatched.

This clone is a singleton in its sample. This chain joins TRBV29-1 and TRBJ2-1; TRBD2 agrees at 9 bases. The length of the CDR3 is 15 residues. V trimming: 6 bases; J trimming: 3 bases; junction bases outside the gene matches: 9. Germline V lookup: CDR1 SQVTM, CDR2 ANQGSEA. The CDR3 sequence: CSVGATSGFYNEQFF. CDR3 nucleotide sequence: TGCAGCGTGGGGGCCACTAGCGGGTTCTACAATGAGCAGTTCTTC.

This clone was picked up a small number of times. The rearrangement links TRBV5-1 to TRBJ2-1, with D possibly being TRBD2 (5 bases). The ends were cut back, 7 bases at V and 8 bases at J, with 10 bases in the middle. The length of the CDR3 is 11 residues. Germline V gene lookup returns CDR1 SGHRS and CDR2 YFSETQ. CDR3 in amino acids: CASRGEDEQFF. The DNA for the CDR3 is TGCGCCAGCCGGGGAGAGGATGAGCAGTTCTTC.

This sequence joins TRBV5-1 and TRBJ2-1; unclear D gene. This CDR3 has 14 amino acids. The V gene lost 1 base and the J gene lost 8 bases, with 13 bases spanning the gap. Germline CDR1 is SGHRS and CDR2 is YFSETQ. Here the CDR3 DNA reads TGCGCCAGCAGCTTGAAGAAGACCCTGGATGAGCAGTTCTTC. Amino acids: CASSLKKTLDEQFF.

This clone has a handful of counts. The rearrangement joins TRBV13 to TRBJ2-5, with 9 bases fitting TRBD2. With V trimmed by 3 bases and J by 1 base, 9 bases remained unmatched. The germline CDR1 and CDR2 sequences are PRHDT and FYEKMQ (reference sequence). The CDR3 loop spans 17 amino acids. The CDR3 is CASSLGWSGGIQETQYF. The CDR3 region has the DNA TGTGCCAGCAGCTTGGGATGGAGCGGGGGGATCCAAGAGACCCAGTACTTC.

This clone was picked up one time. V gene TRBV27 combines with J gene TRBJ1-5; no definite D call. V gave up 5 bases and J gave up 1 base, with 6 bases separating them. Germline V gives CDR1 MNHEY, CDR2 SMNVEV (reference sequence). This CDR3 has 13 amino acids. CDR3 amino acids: CASSRGSNQPQHF. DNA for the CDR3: TGTGCCAGCAGTCGCGGCAGCAATCAGCCCCAGCATTTT.

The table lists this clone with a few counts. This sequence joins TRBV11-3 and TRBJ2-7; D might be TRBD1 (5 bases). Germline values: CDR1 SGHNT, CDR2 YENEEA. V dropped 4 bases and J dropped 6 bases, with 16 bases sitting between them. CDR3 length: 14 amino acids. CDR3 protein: CASSSPGQGIEQYF. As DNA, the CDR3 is TGTGCCAGCAGCTCCCCCGGGCAGGGCATCGAGCAGTACTTC.

CDR3 sequence reads: CSVEDSSLFGYTF. CDR3 bases: TGCAGCGTTGAAGATAGCAGCCTCTTTGGCTACACCTTC. This chain connects TRBV29-1 to TRBJ1-2; D unresolved. CDR3 length: 13 amino acids. V was clipped by 0 bases and J by 7 bases, with 12 bases between them. Germline V lookup: CDR1 SQVTM, CDR2 ANQGSEA.

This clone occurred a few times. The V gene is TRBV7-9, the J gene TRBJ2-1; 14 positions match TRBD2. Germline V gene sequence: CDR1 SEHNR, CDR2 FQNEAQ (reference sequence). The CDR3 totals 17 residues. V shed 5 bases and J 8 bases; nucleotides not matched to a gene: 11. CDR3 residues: CASSPPPGLAGGYEQFF. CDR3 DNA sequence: TGTGCCAGCAGCCCACCCCCCGGACTAGCGGGGGGTTATGAGCAGTTCTTC.

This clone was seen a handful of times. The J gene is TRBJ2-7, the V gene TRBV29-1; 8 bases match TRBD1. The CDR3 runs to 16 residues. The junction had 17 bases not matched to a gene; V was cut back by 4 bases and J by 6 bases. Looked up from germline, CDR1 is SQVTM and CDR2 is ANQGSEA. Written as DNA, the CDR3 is TGCAGCGTTGTTCAAGGTCTGACAGGGGAGGTGGGCGAGCAGTACTTC. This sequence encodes CSVVQGLTGEVGEQYF.

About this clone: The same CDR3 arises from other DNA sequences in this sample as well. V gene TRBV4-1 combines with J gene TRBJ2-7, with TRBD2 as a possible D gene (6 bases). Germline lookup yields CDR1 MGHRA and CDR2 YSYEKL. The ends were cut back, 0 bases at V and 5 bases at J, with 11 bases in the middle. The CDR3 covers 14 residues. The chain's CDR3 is CASSQEPLANEQYF. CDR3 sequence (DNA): TGCGCCAGCAGCCAAGAACCACTAGCAAACGAGCAGTACTTC.

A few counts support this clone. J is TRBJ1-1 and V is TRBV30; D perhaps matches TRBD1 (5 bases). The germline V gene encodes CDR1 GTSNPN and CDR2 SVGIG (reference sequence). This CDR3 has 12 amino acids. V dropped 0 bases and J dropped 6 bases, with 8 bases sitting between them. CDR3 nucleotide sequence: TGTGCCTGGAGTGTGGGGGACCCTGAAGCTTTCTTT. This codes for CAWSVGDPEAFF.

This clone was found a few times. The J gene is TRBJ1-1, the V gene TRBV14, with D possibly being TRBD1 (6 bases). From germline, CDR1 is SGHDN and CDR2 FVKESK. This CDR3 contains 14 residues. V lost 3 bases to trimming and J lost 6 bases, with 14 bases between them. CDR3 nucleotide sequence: TGTGCCAGCAGCCACGACAGGTCGCTCGCTGAAGCTTTCTTT. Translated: CASSHDRSLAEAFF.

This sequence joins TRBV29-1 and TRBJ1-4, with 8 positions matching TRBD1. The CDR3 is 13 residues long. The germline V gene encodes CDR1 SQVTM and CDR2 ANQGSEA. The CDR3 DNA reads TGCGCCCTGACAGGGGCGGCTAATGAAAAACTGTTTTTT. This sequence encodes CALTGAANEKLFF.